This TCR beta chain was recorded in a study of CD8 T cells in ankylosing spondylitis. It was by quantitative 5'-RACE with molecular barcodes that TCR beta libraries were made. From the 5' RACE reads, TCRdb called clonotypes with MiXCR, one entry per CDR3 protein. The table has about 160,000 distinct CDR3 sequences, 40% to 50% seen once. Study-level points and caveats: Characteristic, it appeared, of ankylosing spondylitis blood was a TCR beta motif of fewer than 10 highly homologous variants. Reactive arthritis synovial fluid and blood were previously reported to contain some motif variants. Disease-linked clones bore a CD8+ phenotype, appearing relatively rarely in peripheral blood.

Notes on this clonotype: Antigen: not known.

The source of this sequence is a male donor with ankylosing spondylitis. The specimen sequenced was synovial fluid, either unsorted or a sorted T cell fraction (not recorded which).

The CDR3: CSVDGRGTETQYF. The CDR3 nucleotides are TGCAGCGTTGATGGCAGGGGCACGGAGACCCAGTACTTC. The chain is built from TRBV29-1 and TRBJ2-5; possibly TRBD1 for D (6 bases). Trimming took 3 bases from V and 5 from J, leaving 13 bases between them. Germline CDR1 reads SQVTM; CDR2 reads ANQGSEA. The CDR3 spans 13 residues.